Below, 21 T cell receptor beta chains from the same sample are listed, as sequenced in a study of blood T cell repertoires in COVID-19. Profiling relied on immunoSEQ multiplex PCR, and the TCRdb table lists in-frame clones only, not all of them. The profile shows around 190,000 clones, approximately 84% of them singletons. The material sequenced was PBMCs or T cells enriched from blood (not recorded which). The receptors were sampled from a woman in her 30s who had recovered from COVID-19.

J is TRBJ1-3 and V is TRBV9; D is undetermined. The germline V gene has CDR1 SGDLS and CDR2 YYNGEE. This CDR3 is built from 18 residues. Deletions cut 1 base from V and 0 bases from J, with 17 bases between. CDR3 coding DNA: TGTGCCAGCAGCGTATTTTCCGAAATGGCCCACTCTGGAAACACCATATATTTT. Its protein is CASSVFSEMAHSGNTIYF.

The J gene is TRBJ2-3, the V gene TRBV12-5, with a tentative D call TRBD1 (6 bases). The CDR3 is made up of 12 amino acids. CDR1 is LGHNT, CDR2 FRNRAP, per germline. Trimming removed 6 bases at V and 5 bases at J, with 9 bases between. The CDR3 DNA sequence: TGTGCTAGTGGAAGGGACATAGATACGCAGTATTTT. This translates into CASGRDIDTQYF.

This clone was picked up one time. The genes are TRBV2 and TRBJ2-6; 9 bases fit TRBD2. The CDR3 runs to 17 residues. Germline values: CDR1 SNHLY, CDR2 FYNNEI. V was pared by 6 bases and J by 0 bases, with 6 bases of the junction left unmatched. As DNA, the CDR3 is TGTGCCAGCAGATTACTAGCGGGTGACTCTGGGGCCAACGTCCTGACTTTC. This encodes CASRLLAGDSGANVLTF.

The rearrangement links TRBV5-1 to TRBJ2-3, with 8 positions matching TRBD1. V trimming: 4 bases; J trimming: 0 bases; junction bases outside the gene matches: 13. The germline V gene has CDR1 SGHRS and CDR2 YFSETQ. CDR3 length: 18 residues. CDR3 coding DNA: TGCGCCAGCAGCACCCGGACAGGGTTCATTACTAGCACAGATACGCAGTATTTT. This encodes CASSTRTGFITSTDTQYF.

The chain joins TRBV28 to TRBJ1-1, with D perhaps TRBD1 (6 bases). The CDR3 runs 14 residues. CDR1 and CDR2 (germline): MDHEN, SYDVKM. Deletions cut 4 bases from V and 4 bases from J, with 13 bases between. The CDR3 reads CASSSFAGATEAFF. The CDR3 nucleotides are TGTGCCAGCAGTTCCTTCGCGGGGGCCACTGAAGCTTTCTTT.

In this sample, this clone turned up once. This chain joins TRBV5-4 and TRBJ1-2; TRBD1 matches at 7 bases. The CDR3 runs 15 residues. Germline loops: CDR1 SGHNT, CDR2 YYREEE (reference sequence). J gave up 2 bases and V 2 bases, and 6 bases lay outside the gene matches. CDR3 DNA sequence: TGTGCCAGCAGCTTCACAACAGGGGCCAACTATGGCTACACCTTC. The encoded protein is CASSFTTGANYGYTF.

The chain carries TRBV21-1 and TRBJ1-6; the DNA was not used to check the table's D call, TRBD1. TRBV21-1 is noted as a pseudogene. The CDR3 contains 19 residues. The DNA for the CDR3 is TGTGCCAGCAGCAAAACATGGGGCCCTCCAAAGGCGCATAATTCACCCCTCCACTTT. Amino acid sequence: CASSKTWGPPKAHNSPLHF.

The J gene is TRBJ2-7, the V gene TRBV6-5; 8 bases align to TRBD2. The CDR3 consists of 15 residues. J gave up 1 base and V 5 bases, and 7 bases lay outside the gene matches. Germline V gene data show CDR1 as MNHEY and CDR2 as SVGAGI. The CDR3 protein is CASSPGTRVSYEQYF. CDR3 in DNA: TGTGCCAGCAGTCCCGGGACTAGAGTATCCTACGAGCAGTACTTC.

The CDR3 nucleotides are TGTGCCAGCAGCTCCCAGCCGGGACAGAGTGAAGCTTTCTTT. Translating gives CASSSQPGQSEAFF. This chain links TRBV5-4 with TRBJ1-1; 7 nucleotides agree with TRBD1. CDR3 length: 14 amino acids. V trimming: 3 bases; J trimming: 7 bases; junction bases outside the gene matches: 9. CDR1 is SGHNT and CDR2 is YYREEE in the germline V gene (reference sequence).

The chain links TRBV2 to TRBJ2-3; tentatively, D is TRBD2 (7 bases). CDR1 is SNHLY, CDR2 FYNNEI, per germline. The CDR3 has 13 residues. The V gene lost 6 bases and the J gene lost 6 bases, with 13 bases spanning the gap. The CDR3 loop reads CASSIQGGDTQYF. The CDR3, as DNA: TGTGCCAGCAGCATACAGGGAGGGGATACGCAGTATTTT.

V and J are TRBV4-1 and TRBJ2-5; TRBD2 agrees at 10 bases. The trim removed 0 bases at V and 4 bases at J, leaving 5 bases unmatched. Germline V gene sequence: CDR1 MGHRA, CDR2 YSYEKL. CDR3 size: 16 residues. In DNA, the CDR3 is TGCGCCAGCAGCCAAGAGGCGGCTAGCGGGGGAGAGACCCAGTACTTC. This sequence encodes CASSQEAASGGETQYF.

The chain is built from TRBV6-5 and TRBJ1-5; 10 bases fit TRBD1. The CDR3 is made up of 15 amino acids. Germline CDR1 reads MNHEY; CDR2 reads SVGAGI. With 7 bases clipped from V and 3 bases from J, the junction kept 6 bases outside the gene matches. The CDR3 spells CASIMDRGDNQPQHF. CDR3 DNA sequence: TGTGCCAGCATCATGGACAGGGGGGACAATCAGCCCCAGCATTTT.

This chain joins TRBV5-8 and TRBJ2-6; no clear D gene. Germline CDR1 SGHTS, CDR2 YDEGEE. The CDR3 runs to 13 residues. Between the trimmed V and J ends, which lost 2 bases and 4 bases, there was a span of 4 bases. The CDR3 loop is CASSFVGANVLTF. In DNA, the CDR3 is TGTGCCAGCAGCTTCGTGGGGGCCAACGTCCTGACTTTC.

The chain links TRBV5-1 to TRBJ1-1; TRBD1 might be the D (6 bases). This CDR3 has 17 amino acids. Trimming removed 4 bases at V and 1 base at J, with 20 bases between. Germline V lookup: CDR1 SGHRS, CDR2 YFSETQ. CDR3 bases: TGCGCCAGCAGCCCCACCAAACCAGGGGTCGGGAACACTGAAGCTTTCTTT. Encoded protein: CASSPTKPGVGNTEAFF.

The gene calls are TRBV30 and TRBJ2-5; 7 bases are shared with TRBD2. Germline V gives CDR1 GTSNPN, CDR2 SVGIG (reference sequence). Unmatched junction bases numbered 21, after V lost 3 bases and J lost 5 bases. The CDR3 has 18 residues. The CDR3 nucleotides read TGTGCCTGGAGCGACGCGCCGGGCGGGAGTCGCCCAATGGAGACCCAGTACTTC. Translation gives CAWSDAPGGSRPMETQYF.

This chain links TRBV24-1 with TRBJ1-1; 9 positions match TRBD1. Germline V CDR1 and CDR2: KGHDR, SFDVKD. The V gene end was trimmed by 7 bases and the J gene end by 5 bases; junction bases not matched to a gene: 13. This CDR3 has 16 amino acids. The CDR3 reads CATRKGSGTGKTEAFF. CDR3 DNA: TGTGCCACCAGGAAGGGGTCCGGGACAGGGAAGACTGAAGCTTTCTTT.

The chain has TRBV19 and TRBJ1-2; D is ambiguous. Germline assignment: CDR1 LNHDA and CDR2 SQIVND (reference sequence). V was clipped by 3 bases and J by 1 base, with 9 bases between them. The CDR3 has 14 residues. The CDR3 DNA reads TGTGCCAGTAGTATCGGAGGAAGTAACTATGGCTACACCTTC. This gives the protein CASSIGGSNYGYTF.

The rearrangement links TRBV18 to TRBJ1-5; 9 bases are a match to TRBD1. CDR1 and CDR2 from the germline V gene are KGHSH and LQKENI. This CDR3 region has 15 residues. Unmatched junction bases numbered 5, after V lost 2 bases and J lost 6 bases. As DNA, the CDR3 is TGTGCCAGCTCACCAACCACAGGGGGCGGTCAGCCCCAGCATTTT. This gives the protein CASSPTTGGGQPQHF.

The chain combines TRBV3-1 (or the pseudogene TRBV3-2) with TRBJ2-2; D uncertain. Per germline, CDR1 LGHDT and CDR2 YNNKEL (reference sequence). The CDR3 is 12 residues long. V gave up 7 bases and J gave up 1 base, with 4 bases separating them. CDR3 nucleotides: TGTGCCAGCAACGGGAACACCGGGGAGCTGTTTTTT. It yields the protein CASNGNTGELFF.

This rearrangement joins TRBV9 to TRBJ1-6, with 9 nucleotides matching TRBD1. The V gene's germline CDR1 is SGDLS and CDR2 YYNGEE. The CDR3 runs to 15 residues. V lost 3 bases, J lost 7 bases, and 5 bases stayed unmatched. CDR3: CASSEQGALNSPLHF. The CDR3 DNA reads as TGTGCCAGCAGCGAACAGGGGGCTTTGAATTCACCCCTCCACTTT.

The rearrangement links TRBV6-5 to TRBJ1-2; TRBD1 aligns across 7 bases. The CDR3 runs to 13 residues. Germline V gene lookup returns CDR1 MNHEY and CDR2 SVGAGI. The V segment lost 6 bases and the J segment 6 bases; nucleotides outside the gene matches: 7. The CDR3 sequence: CASSSRGTDGYTF. In nucleotides, the CDR3 is TGTGCCAGCAGCTCACGGGGGACAGATGGCTACACCTTC.